These 3 T cell receptor beta chains originate from one sample sequenced in a study of CD8 T cells in ankylosing spondylitis. A single record per CDR3 protein comes from TCRdb applying MiXCR to the 5' RACE reads. Counted here are 230,000 or so distinct CDR3 sequences, about 24% occurring once; the ten biggest clones make up around 0.64%. The material sequenced was blood, either unsorted or a sorted T cell fraction (not recorded which). The origin of the receptors is a male donor with ankylosing spondylitis or in good health (not recorded which).

The rearrangement links TRBV20-1 to TRBJ2-7; D may be TRBD1 (5 bases). V was clipped by 7 bases and J by 0 bases, with 13 bases between them. CDR3 length: 13 amino acids. Germline CDR1 reads DFQATT; CDR2 reads SNEGSKA (reference sequence). The CDR3 loop is CSVVTGYSYEQYF. For the CDR3, the DNA is TGCAGTGTTGTTACAGGCTACTCCTACGAGCAGTACTTC.

The chain joins TRBV10-2 to TRBJ2-7; D could derive from TRBD1 or TRBD2 (5 bases each). Trimming stripped 6 bases from V and 3 bases from J, with 15 bases between. This CDR3 has 14 residues. Germline loops: CDR1 WSHSY, CDR2 SAAADI. Here the CDR3 reads CASRPGTVNYEQYF. CDR3 bases: TGCGCCAGCAGGCCCGGGACGGTCAACTACGAGCAGTACTTC.

This sequence joins TRBV7-9 and TRBJ1-2, with 7 bases that match TRBD1. The CDR3 is 14 residues long. Trimming at V came to 1 base and at J to 6 bases, leaving 5 bases not matched to a gene. Germline-derived CDR1 and CDR2 are SEHNR and FQNEAQ (reference sequence). The CDR3 nucleotides read TGTGCCAGCAGCTTAGAAGTCGGGACAGATGGCTACACCTTC. Translation: CASSLEVGTDGYTF.